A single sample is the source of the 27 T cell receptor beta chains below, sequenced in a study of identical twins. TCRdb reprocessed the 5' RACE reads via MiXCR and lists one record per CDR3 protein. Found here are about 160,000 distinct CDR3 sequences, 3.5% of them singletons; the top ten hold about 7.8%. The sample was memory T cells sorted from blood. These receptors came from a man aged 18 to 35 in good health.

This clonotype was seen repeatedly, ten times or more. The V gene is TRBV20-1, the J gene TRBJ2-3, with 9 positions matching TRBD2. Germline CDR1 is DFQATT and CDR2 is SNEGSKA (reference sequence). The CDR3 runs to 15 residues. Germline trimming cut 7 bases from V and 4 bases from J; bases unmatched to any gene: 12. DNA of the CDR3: TGCAGTGGCATCCCAGTAGCGGGAGCCCCAGATACGCAGTATTTT. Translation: CSGIPVAGAPDTQYF.

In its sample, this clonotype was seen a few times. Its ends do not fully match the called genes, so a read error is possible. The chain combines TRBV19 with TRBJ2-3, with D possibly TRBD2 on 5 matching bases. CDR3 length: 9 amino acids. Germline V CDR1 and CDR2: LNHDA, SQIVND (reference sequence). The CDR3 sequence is CARPAKGGF. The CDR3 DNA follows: TGTGCCAGACCGGCGAAAGGAGGTTTT.

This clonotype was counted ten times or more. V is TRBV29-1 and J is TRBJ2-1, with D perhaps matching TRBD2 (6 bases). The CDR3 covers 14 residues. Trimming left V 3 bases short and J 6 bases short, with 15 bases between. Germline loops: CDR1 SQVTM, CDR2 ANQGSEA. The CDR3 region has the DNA TGCAGCGTTGAGACTAGGGTCCTGGGCAATGAGCAGTTCTTC. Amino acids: CSVETRVLGNEQFF.

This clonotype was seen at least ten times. Here the CDR3 reads CASSTSAGTGFYEQYF. CDR3 coding DNA: TGTGCCAGCAGCACCTCGGCCGGGACAGGGTTCTACGAGCAGTACTTC. The chain carries TRBV6-6 and TRBJ2-7; 9 bases are a match to TRBD1. V lost 6 bases and J lost 3; bases outside the gene matches: 12. The CDR3 totals 16 residues. Germline values: CDR1 MNHNY, CDR2 SVGAGI (reference sequence).

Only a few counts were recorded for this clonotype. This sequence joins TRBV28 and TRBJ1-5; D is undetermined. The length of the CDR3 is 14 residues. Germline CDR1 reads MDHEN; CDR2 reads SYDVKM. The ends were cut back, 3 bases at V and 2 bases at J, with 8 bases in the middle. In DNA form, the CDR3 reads TGTGCCAGCAGTTTCGAGGTTGGCAATCAGCCCCAGCATTTT. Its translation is CASSFEVGNQPQHF.

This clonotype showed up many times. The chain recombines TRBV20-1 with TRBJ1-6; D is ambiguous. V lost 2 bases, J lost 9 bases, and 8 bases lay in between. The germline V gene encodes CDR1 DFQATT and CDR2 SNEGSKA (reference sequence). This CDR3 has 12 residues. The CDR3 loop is CSARPHGSPLHF. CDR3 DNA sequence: TGCAGTGCTAGACCTCATGGTTCACCCCTCCACTTT.

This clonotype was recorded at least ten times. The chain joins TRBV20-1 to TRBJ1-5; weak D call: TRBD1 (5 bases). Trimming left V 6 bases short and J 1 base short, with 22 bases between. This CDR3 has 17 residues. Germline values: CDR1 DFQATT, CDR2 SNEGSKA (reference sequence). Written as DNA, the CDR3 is TGCAGTGCCAGGAGAGGAGAGACTTGGGACAGCAATCAGCCCCAGCATTTT. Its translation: CSARRGETWDSNQPQHF.

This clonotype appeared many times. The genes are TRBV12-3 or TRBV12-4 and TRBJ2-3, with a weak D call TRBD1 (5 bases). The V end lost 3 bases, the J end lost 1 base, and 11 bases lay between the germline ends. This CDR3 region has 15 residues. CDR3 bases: TGTGCCAGCAGTTTCGGCAGGGTGGGCACAGATACGCAGTATTTT. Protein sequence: CASSFGRVGTDTQYF.

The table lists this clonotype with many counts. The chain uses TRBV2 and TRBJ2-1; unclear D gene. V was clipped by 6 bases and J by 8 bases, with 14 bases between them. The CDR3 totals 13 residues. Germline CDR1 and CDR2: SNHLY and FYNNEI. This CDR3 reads CASSVLAQDEQFF. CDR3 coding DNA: TGTGCCAGCAGCGTTTTAGCTCAGGATGAGCAGTTCTTC.

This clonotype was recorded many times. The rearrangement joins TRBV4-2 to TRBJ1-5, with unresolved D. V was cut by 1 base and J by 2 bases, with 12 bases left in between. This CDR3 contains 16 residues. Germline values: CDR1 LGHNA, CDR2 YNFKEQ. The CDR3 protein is CASSQGGGERNQPQHF. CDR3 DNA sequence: TGTGCCAGCAGCCAAGGGGGTGGGGAACGCAATCAGCCCCAGCATTTT.

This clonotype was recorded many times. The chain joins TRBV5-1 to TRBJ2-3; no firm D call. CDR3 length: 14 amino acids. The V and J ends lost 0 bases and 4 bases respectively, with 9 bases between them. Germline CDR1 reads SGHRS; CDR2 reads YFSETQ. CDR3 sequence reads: CASSLGATSDTQYF. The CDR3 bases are TGCGCCAGCAGCTTGGGGGCCACCTCAGATACGCAGTATTTT. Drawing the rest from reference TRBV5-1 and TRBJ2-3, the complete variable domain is KAGVTQTPRYLIKTRGQQVTLSCSPISGHRSVSWYQQTPGQGLQFLFEYFSETQRNKGNFPGRFSGRQFSNSRSEMNVSTLELGDSALYLCASSLGATSDTQYFGPGTRLTVL.

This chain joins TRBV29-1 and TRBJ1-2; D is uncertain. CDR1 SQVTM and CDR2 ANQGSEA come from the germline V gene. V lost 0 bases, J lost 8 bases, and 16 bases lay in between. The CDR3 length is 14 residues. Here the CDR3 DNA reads TGCAGCGTTGAAGATCAGATTTCGACTTACGGCTACACCTTC. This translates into CSVEDQISTYGYTF. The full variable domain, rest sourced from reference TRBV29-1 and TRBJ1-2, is SAVISQKPSRDICQRGTSLTIQCQVDSQVTMMFWYRQQPGQSLTLIATANQGSEATYESGFVIDKFPISRPNLTFSTLTVSNMSPEDSSIYLCSVEDQISTYGYTFGSGTRLTVV.

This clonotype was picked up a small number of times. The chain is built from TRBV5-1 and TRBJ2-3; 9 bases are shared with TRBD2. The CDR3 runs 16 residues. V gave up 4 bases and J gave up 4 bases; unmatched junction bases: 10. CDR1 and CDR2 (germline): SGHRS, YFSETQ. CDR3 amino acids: CASSPGGIAGADTQYF. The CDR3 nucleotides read TGCGCCAGCAGCCCAGGAGGAATAGCGGGAGCAGATACGCAGTATTTT.

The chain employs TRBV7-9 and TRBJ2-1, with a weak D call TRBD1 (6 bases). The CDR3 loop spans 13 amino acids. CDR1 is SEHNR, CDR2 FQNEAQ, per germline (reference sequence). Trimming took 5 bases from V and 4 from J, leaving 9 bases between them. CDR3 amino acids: CASSHRGYNEQFF. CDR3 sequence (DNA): TGTGCCAGCAGCCATAGGGGGTACAATGAGCAGTTCTTC.

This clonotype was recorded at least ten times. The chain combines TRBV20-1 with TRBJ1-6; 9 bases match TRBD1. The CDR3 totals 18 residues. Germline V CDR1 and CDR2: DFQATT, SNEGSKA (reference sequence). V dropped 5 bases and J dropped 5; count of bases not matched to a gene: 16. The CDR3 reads CSAGDLRTGGADNSPLHF. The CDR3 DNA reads TGCAGTGCTGGCGACTTAAGAACAGGGGGCGCGGATAATTCACCCCTCCACTTT.

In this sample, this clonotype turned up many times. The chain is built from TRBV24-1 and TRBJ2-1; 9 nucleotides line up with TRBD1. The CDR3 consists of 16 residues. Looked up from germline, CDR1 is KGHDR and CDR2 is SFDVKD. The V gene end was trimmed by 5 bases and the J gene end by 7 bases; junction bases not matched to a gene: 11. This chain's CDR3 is CATSGGGQGRRNEQFF. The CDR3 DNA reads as TGTGCCACCAGTGGGGGGGGACAGGGCCGTAGGAATGAGCAGTTCTTC.

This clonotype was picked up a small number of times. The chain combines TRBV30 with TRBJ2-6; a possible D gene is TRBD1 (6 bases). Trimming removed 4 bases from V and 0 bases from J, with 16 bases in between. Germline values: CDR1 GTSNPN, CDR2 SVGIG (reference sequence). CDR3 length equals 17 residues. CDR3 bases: TGTGCCTGGACTCCGAAGACAGGAAACTCTGGGGCCAACGTCCTGACTTTC. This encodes CAWTPKTGNSGANVLTF. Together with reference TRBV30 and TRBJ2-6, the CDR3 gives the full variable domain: SQTIHQWPATLVQPVGSPLSLECTVEGTSNPNLYWYRQAAGRGLQLLFYSVGIGQISSEVPQNLSASRPQDRQFILSSKKLLLSDSGFYLCAWTPKTGNSGANVLTFGAGSRLTVL.

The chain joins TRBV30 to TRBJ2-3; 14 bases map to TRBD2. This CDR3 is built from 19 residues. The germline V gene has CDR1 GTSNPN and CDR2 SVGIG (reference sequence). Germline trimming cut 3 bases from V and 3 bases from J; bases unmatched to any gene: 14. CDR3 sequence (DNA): TGTGCCTGGAGGCTCGGGACTAGCGGGAGTGAGGTGTATACAGATACGCAGTATTTT. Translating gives CAWRLGTSGSEVYTDTQYF. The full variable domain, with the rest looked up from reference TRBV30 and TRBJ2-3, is SQTIHQWPATLVQPVGSPLSLECTVEGTSNPNLYWYRQAAGRGLQLLFYSVGIGQISSEVPQNLSASRPQDRQFILSSKKLLLSDSGFYLCAWRLGTSGSEVYTDTQYFGPGTRLTVL.

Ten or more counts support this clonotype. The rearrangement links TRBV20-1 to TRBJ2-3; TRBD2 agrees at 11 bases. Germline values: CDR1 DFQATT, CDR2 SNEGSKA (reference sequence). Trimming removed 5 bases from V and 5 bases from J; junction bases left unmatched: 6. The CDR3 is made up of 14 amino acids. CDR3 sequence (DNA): TGCAGTGCTGTACTAGCGGGAGATCGAGATACGCAGTATTTT. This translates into CSAVLAGDRDTQYF.

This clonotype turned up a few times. The CDR3: CASSFGQGILSYNSPLHF. For the CDR3, the DNA is TGTGCCAGCAGCTTTGGACAGGGTATTCTCTCCTATAATTCACCCCTCCACTTT. This chain connects TRBV5-6 to TRBJ1-6, with TRBD1 matching over 8 bases. CDR1 is SGHDT, CDR2 YYEEEE, per germline. CDR3 length equals 18 residues. Trimming at V came to 2 bases and at J to 0 bases, leaving 7 bases not matched to a gene.

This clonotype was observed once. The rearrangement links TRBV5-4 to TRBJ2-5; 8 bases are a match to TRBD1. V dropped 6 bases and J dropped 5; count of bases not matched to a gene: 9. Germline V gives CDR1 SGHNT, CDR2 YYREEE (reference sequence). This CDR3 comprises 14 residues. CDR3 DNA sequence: TGTGCCAGCATAGCGCAGGGGGCGCATGAGACCCAGTACTTC. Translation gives CASIAQGAHETQYF.

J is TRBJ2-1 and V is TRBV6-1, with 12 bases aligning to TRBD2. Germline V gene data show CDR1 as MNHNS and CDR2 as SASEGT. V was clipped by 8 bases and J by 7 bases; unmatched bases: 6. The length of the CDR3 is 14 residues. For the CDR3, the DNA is TGTGCCAGCCGGGGACTAGCGGGCTCTAATGAGCAGTTCTTC. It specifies CASRGLAGSNEQFF.

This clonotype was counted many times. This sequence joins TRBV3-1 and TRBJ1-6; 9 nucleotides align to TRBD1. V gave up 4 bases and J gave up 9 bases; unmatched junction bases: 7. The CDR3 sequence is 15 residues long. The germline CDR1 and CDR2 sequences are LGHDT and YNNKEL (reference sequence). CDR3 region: CASSPPGTGSSPLHF. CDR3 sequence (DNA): TGTGCCAGCAGCCCACCGGGGACAGGGAGTTCACCCCTCCACTTT.

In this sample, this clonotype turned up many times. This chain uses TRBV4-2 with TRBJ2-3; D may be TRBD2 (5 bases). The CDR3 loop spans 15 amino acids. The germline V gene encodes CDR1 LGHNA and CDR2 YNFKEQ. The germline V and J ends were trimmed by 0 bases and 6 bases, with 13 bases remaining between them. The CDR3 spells CASSQDKTGGDTQYF. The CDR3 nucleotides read TGTGCCAGCAGCCAAGATAAGACCGGAGGCGATACGCAGTATTTT.

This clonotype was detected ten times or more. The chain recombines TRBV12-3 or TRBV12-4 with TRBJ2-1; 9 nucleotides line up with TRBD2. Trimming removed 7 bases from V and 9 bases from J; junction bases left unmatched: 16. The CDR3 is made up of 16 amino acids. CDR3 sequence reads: CASISTTSGFMSEQFF. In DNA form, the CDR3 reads TGTGCCAGCATTTCGACGACTAGCGGATTTATGAGTGAGCAGTTCTTC.

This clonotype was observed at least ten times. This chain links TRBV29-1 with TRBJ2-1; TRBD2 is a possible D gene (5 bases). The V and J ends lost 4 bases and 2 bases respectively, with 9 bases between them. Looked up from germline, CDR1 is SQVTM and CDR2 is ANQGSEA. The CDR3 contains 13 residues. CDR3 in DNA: TGCAGCGTTGGAGCGGAGGCCTACAATGAGCAGTTCTTC. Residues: CSVGAEAYNEQFF.

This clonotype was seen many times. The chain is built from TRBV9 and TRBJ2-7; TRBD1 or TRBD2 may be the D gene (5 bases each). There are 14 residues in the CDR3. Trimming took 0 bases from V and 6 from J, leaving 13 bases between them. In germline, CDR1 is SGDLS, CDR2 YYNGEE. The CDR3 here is CASSVGGDSGEQYF. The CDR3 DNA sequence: TGTGCCAGCAGCGTAGGGGGAGACAGCGGCGAGCAGTACTTC.